The 28 T cell receptor beta chains presented below share a single source sample, sequenced in a study of low-dose radiotherapy and immunotherapy resistance in tumors. As for time point: after trial treatment. The sample's treatment: LDRT plus nivolumab, ipilimumab, low-dose cyclophosphamide and aspirin (RACIN trial). Both TCRalpha and TCRbeta chains were reverse transcribed with V-gene-specific primers. TCRs underwent around 20 PCR cycles of amplification with a constant-region primer and V-primer adapter. TCRdb itself ran the reads through MiXCR, one entry per CDR3 protein. This sample has 39,000 or so distinct CDR3 sequences, with 20% to 25% found just once. The sample was PBMCs, taken after low-dose radiotherapy plus immunotherapy. These receptors came from a female donor with ovarian cancer.

This clonotype was seen ten or more times. The DNA for the CDR3 is TGCAGCGTTGACCAGGGGTACACAGATACGCAGTATTTT. Its protein is CSVDQGYTDTQYF. This chain uses TRBV29-1 with TRBJ2-3; D might be TRBD1 (6 bases). V lost 3 bases, J lost 2 bases, and 9 bases lay in between. The germline gives CDR1 SQVTM, CDR2 ANQGSEA. The CDR3 length is 13 residues.

At least ten counts were recorded for this clonotype. No DNA is shown, since the ends of the CDR3 on it are uncertain; the CDR3 is the one TCRdb lists. The chain uses TRBV28 and TRBJ2-2; TRBD1 reflects the table's D call only, with no check against the DNA. 16 amino acids form the CDR3, both terminal residues included. Germline V gene sequence: CDR1 MDHEN, CDR2 SYDVKM. This CDR3 is CASSHFPLPTGELFFF.

By share, this clonotype counts as medium-sized (0.01 to 0.1%). The chain uses TRBV3-1 and TRBJ1-4; tentative D call: TRBD1 (5 bases). The CDR3 covers 13 residues. Trimming left V 1 base short and J 14 bases short, with 14 bases between. Per germline, CDR1 LGHDT and CDR2 YNNKEL (reference sequence). CDR3 DNA sequence: TGTGCCAGCAGCCAAGGACAGTTCGACCATCTGTTTTTT. This codes for CASSQGQFDHLFF.

There are many counts of this clonotype. The J gene is TRBJ1-1, the V gene TRBV18, with D hard to call. Germline V gene lookup returns CDR1 KGHSH and CDR2 LQKENI. V shed 2 bases and J shed 2 bases, with 9 bases lying between them. The CDR3 runs to 14 residues. CDR3 nucleotide sequence: TGTGCCAGCTCACCAACCAGAGATAACACTGAAGCTTTCTTT. Translated, it gives CASSPTRDNTEAFF. Complete variable domain (other parts from reference TRBV18 and TRBJ1-1): NAGVMQNPRHLVRRRGQEARLRCSPMKGHSHVYWYRQLPEEGLKFMVYLQKENIIDESGMPKERFSAEFPKEGPSILRIQQVVRGDSAAYFCASSPTRDNTEAFFGQGTRLTVV.

In this sample, this clonotype turned up many times. The J gene is TRBJ2-2, the V gene TRBV15; the D is unclear. The CDR3 has 14 residues. Trimming removed 1 base at V and 6 bases at J, with 9 bases between. Germline V gives CDR1 LNHNV, CDR2 YYDKDF (reference sequence). In DNA, the CDR3 is TGTGCCACCAGCAGAGGGGTCGCTCCCGGGGAGCTGTTTTTT. Amino acid sequence: CATSRGVAPGELFF.

The chain joins TRBV5-4 to TRBJ2-1, with D perhaps TRBD1 (6 bases). Trimming shortened V by 7 bases and J by 0 bases, and 14 bases separated the two germline ends. CDR3 length: 15 amino acids. Germline V lookup: CDR1 SGHNT, CDR2 YYREEE (reference sequence). The CDR3 region is CASGVDRSSYNEQFF. DNA of the CDR3: TGTGCCAGCGGGGTCGACAGGAGCTCCTACAATGAGCAGTTCTTC.

This clonotype occurred many times. The genes are TRBV30 and TRBJ1-4; TRBD1 might be the D (5 bases). The CDR3 sequence is 15 residues long. Between the trimmed V and J ends, which lost 0 bases and 3 bases, there was a span of 11 bases. Germline V gene sequence: CDR1 GTSNPN, CDR2 SVGIG (reference sequence). CDR3 sequence: CAWSVPGTANEKLFF. The DNA for the CDR3 is TGTGCCTGGAGTGTACCGGGGACGGCTAATGAAAAACTGTTTTTT.

This chain uses TRBV7-3 with TRBJ2-1; 8 positions match TRBD2. The CDR3 loop spans 15 amino acids. Germline V CDR1 and CDR2: SGHTA, FQGTGA. Trimming took 3 bases from V and 7 from J; bases not matched to a gene: 8. CDR3 amino acids: CASSLSSGSSNEQFF. In DNA form, the CDR3 reads TGTGCCAGCAGCTTGTCCAGCGGGAGTAGTAATGAGCAGTTCTTC.

This clonotype was found many times. This sequence joins TRBV6-6 and TRBJ2-7; 10 nucleotides align to TRBD1. The CDR3 contains 14 residues. Germline V gene data show CDR1 as MNHNY and CDR2 as SVGAGI (reference sequence). Trimming took 7 bases from V and 4 from J; bases not matched to a gene: 7. CDR3 sequence reads: CASNPGQGMYEQYF. CDR3 coding DNA: TGTGCCAGCAACCCGGGACAGGGGATGTACGAGCAGTACTTC.

This clonotype was counted at least ten times. The rearrangement links TRBV28 to TRBJ1-4; no clear D gene. Germline CDR1 is MDHEN and CDR2 is SYDVKM. CDR3 length: 15 amino acids. V was shortened by 3 bases and J by 2 bases, with 10 bases between the two germline ends. The CDR3 region has the DNA TGTGCCAGCAGTTTTGCGGGGAAGACTAATGAAAAACTGTTTTTT. Protein product: CASSFAGKTNEKLFF.

This clonotype was detected many times. The chain employs TRBV11-2 and TRBJ2-3, with a weak D call TRBD1 (6 bases). The CDR3 consists of 16 residues. Trimming took off 5 bases at V and 0 bases at J, with 15 bases between the two ends. The germline gives CDR1 SGHAT, CDR2 FQNNGV. CDR3 bases: TGTGCCAGCAGCCCTCGGACAGCCTACAGCACAGATACGCAGTATTTT. Amino acid sequence: CASSPRTAYSTDTQYF.

This clonotype was seen once. This sequence is one base from a far larger clone and is likely a read error. The J gene is TRBJ2-1, the V gene TRBV1; the table's D call, TRBD1, was not checked against the DNA. TRBV1 is marked as a pseudogene. There are 16 residues in the CDR3. The CDR3 DNA is TGCGCCAGCGGCCAAGATTGGACAGGGCTCCACAATGAGCAGTTCTTC. Protein sequence: CASGQDWTGLHNEQFF.

The chain uses TRBV5-1 and TRBJ2-3, with D possibly matching TRBD2 (6 bases). Trimming removed 2 bases at V and 6 bases at J, with 16 bases between. The CDR3 is 15 residues long. Germline V gene data show CDR1 as SGHRS and CDR2 as YFSETQ. CDR3 sequence reads: CASSFSGGTGDTQYF. CDR3 DNA: TGCGCCAGCAGCTTTTCCGGCGGGACCGGCGATACGCAGTATTTT.

The table lists this clonotype with many counts. The chain joins TRBV29-1 to TRBJ2-3, with unresolved D. This CDR3 has 12 amino acids. Trimming removed 1 base from V and 4 bases from J, with 6 bases in between. From germline, CDR1 is SQVTM and CDR2 ANQGSEA. The CDR3 sequence is CSVEARSDTQYF. The DNA of the CDR3 is TGCAGCGTTGAAGCCAGGTCAGATACGCAGTATTTT.

Ten or more counts support this clonotype. This chain connects TRBV28 to TRBJ1-1; D remains ambiguous. The CDR3 covers 13 residues. In germline, CDR1 is MDHEN, CDR2 SYDVKM. Trimming took off 3 bases at V and 4 bases at J, with 9 bases between the two ends. The CDR3 sequence: CASSFRSITEAFF. The CDR3 DNA is TGTGCCAGCAGTTTTCGTTCGATCACTGAAGCTTTCTTT.

This clonotype has a count of ten or more. The V gene is TRBV5-6, the J gene TRBJ2-1; 8 bases fit TRBD1. The CDR3 has 15 residues. CDR1 is SGHDT, CDR2 YYEEEE, per germline. V shed 4 bases, J shed 3 bases, and the junction held 6 bases outside the gene matches. CDR3 sequence: CASSPRTGFYNEQFF. Written as DNA, the CDR3 is TGTGCCAGCAGCCCTAGGACAGGGTTCTACAATGAGCAGTTCTTC.

This clonotype came up many times. The chain couples TRBV6-1 to TRBJ2-2, with D uncertain. With 4 bases removed from V and 1 base from J, the gap between germline ends came to 7 bases. The CDR3 is 14 amino acids. From germline, CDR1 is MNHNS and CDR2 SASEGT. CDR3 loop: CASSARLNTGELFF. In DNA, the CDR3 is TGTGCCAGCAGTGCGAGATTGAACACCGGGGAGCTGTTTTTT.

This chain links TRBV10-2 with TRBJ2-3; TRBD2 agrees at 8 bases. CDR1 WSHSY and CDR2 SAAADI come from the germline V gene. The CDR3 length is 14 residues. Trimming at V came to 6 bases and at J to 1 base, leaving 3 bases not matched to a gene. The CDR3 DNA sequence: TGCGCCAGCAGGGACGGGGGGGGCACAGATACGCAGTATTTT. Protein product: CASRDGGGTDTQYF.

This clonotype occurred many times. The CDR3 is CASSPGTVSLSDTQYF. The CDR3 DNA follows: TGCGCCAGCAGCCCCGGGACAGTGAGTCTTTCGGATACGCAGTATTTT. The rearrangement uses TRBV5-1 and TRBJ2-3, with TRBD1 matching over 7 bases. Germline V gene data show CDR1 as SGHRS and CDR2 as YFSETQ. With V trimmed by 4 bases and J by 6 bases, 14 bases remained unmatched. The CDR3 spans 16 residues.

This clonotype occurred a few times. This rearrangement joins TRBV5-4 to TRBJ1-2; weak D call: TRBD1 (5 bases). The V end was cut by 0 bases, the J end by 4 bases, with 7 bases between. The germline gives CDR1 SGHNT, CDR2 YYREEE (reference sequence). The CDR3 extends over 13 amino acids. The CDR3 DNA reads as TGTGCCAGCAGCTTGGAGGGACGCTATGGCTACACCTTC. This sequence encodes CASSLEGRYGYTF.

Ten or more counts support this clonotype. J is TRBJ1-5 and V is TRBV20-1; no clear D. The germline CDR1 and CDR2 sequences are DFQATT and SNEGSKA (reference sequence). Trimming pared 3 bases from V and 0 bases from J, leaving 12 bases between. The CDR3 has 15 residues. The CDR3 DNA reads TGCAGTGCTAGTGAGGCCCGTTATAGCAATCAGCCCCAGCATTTT. This gives the protein CSASEARYSNQPQHF.

This clonotype was detected ten times or more. This chain connects TRBV7-9 to TRBJ2-1; D not certain. Germline V lookup: CDR1 SEHNR, CDR2 FQNEAQ (reference sequence). V dropped 1 base and J dropped 6 bases, with 7 bases sitting between them. The CDR3 runs 13 residues. The CDR3 sequence is CASSLGLRNEQFF. CDR3 DNA sequence: TGTGCCAGCAGCTTAGGACTTCGCAATGAGCAGTTCTTC.

This clonotype has ten or more counts. This sequence joins TRBV19 and TRBJ2-7; TRBD2 matches 11 bases. The V and J ends lost 8 bases and 1 base, in that order; junction bases with no gene match: 13. This CDR3 is 17 amino acids long. Per germline, CDR1 LNHDA and CDR2 SQIVND (reference sequence). The CDR3 DNA reads as TGTGCCAGTTCTGTCCGTCGCGGGACTAGCGGTTCCTACGAGCAGTACTTC. It translates to CASSVRRGTSGSYEQYF.

This clonotype was detected a few times. The genes are TRBV5-6 and TRBJ2-7, with D possibly matching TRBD2 (6 bases). CDR3 length: 15 amino acids. Trimming removed 2 bases from V and 2 bases from J, with 14 bases in between. Germline V CDR1 and CDR2: SGHDT, YYEEEE. CDR3: CASSFLEGRAYEQYF. Written as DNA, the CDR3 is TGTGCCAGCAGCTTTTTGGAGGGGCGCGCCTACGAGCAGTACTTC.

This clonotype was counted at least ten times. CDR3 loop: CASSPRTSGNTGELFF. As DNA, the CDR3 is TGTGCCAGCTCACCCCGGACTAGCGGGAACACCGGGGAGCTGTTTTTT. The chain employs TRBV18 and TRBJ2-2; 10 positions agree with TRBD2. V was pared by 3 bases and J by 1 base, with 2 bases of the junction left unmatched. The germline CDR1 and CDR2 sequences are KGHSH and LQKENI. CDR3 length: 16 residues.

This clonotype was picked up many times. V is TRBV6-2 or TRBV6-3 and J is TRBJ2-1; TRBD1 is a possible D gene (5 bases). Trimming cost V 5 bases and J 3 bases, with 14 bases left between them. This CDR3 region has 15 residues. Germline V CDR1 and CDR2: MNHEY, SVGEGT. The CDR3 coding sequence is TGTGCCAGCAGTGAAAACCCTCAGGGCTACAATGAGCAGTTCTTC. Residues: CASSENPQGYNEQFF.

In its sample, this clonotype was seen many times. The V call is TRBV12-3 or TRBV12-4, the J call TRBJ2-2, with unresolved D. The CDR3 consists of 16 residues. Trimming removed 5 bases from V and 0 bases from J, with 13 bases in between. The CDR3: CASSPATNANTGELFF. The CDR3 DNA reads as TGTGCCAGCAGTCCCGCCACAAACGCGAACACCGGGGAGCTGTTTTTT.

This chain links TRBV18 with TRBJ2-1; the match to TRBD2 covers 15 bases. The CDR3 runs to 19 residues. Germline loops: CDR1 KGHSH, CDR2 LQKENI. Germline trimming cut 1 base from V and 6 bases from J; bases unmatched to any gene: 10. The CDR3 sequence: CASSPRTSGRAVNVNEQFF. The DNA of the CDR3 is TGTGCCAGCTCACCACGGACTAGCGGGAGGGCCGTGAATGTCAATGAGCAGTTCTTC.